This T cell receptor (beta chain) originates from a study of cytomegalovirus exposure and HLA in healthy donors. The PCR made use of 60 Vbeta and 13 Jbeta primers. The data were produced by immunoSEQ multiplex PCR, yet TCRdb's version contains in-frame clones alone and is incomplete. This table lists 55,000 or so clones. Germline loops: CDR1 MNHNY, CDR2 SVGAGI (reference sequence). Trimming shortened V by 5 bases and J by 5 bases, and 13 bases separated the two germline ends. This CDR3 region has 14 residues. This TCR was sampled from a woman between 45 and 60 years old in good health and CMV-seropositive. This chain connects TRBV6-6 to TRBJ1-5, with TRBD1 as a possible D gene (6 bases). Material for sequencing was PBMCs. The CDR3 region is CASSTDRNYQPQHF. The CDR3 coding sequence is TGTGCCAGCAGTACCGACAGGAATTATCAGCCCCAGCATTTT.